One sample yielded the 10 T cell receptor beta chains listed below, sequenced in a study of molecular identifiers for immune sequencing clone quantification. TCRdb fed the PCR reads into MiXCR, producing one record per CDR3 protein. The sample yields a few hundred thousand distinct CDR3 sequences, roughly a quarter seen once. The sequenced material came from naive CD8+ T cells from blood, with Jurkat cell RNA spiked in. This sample's subset: FACS-sorted CD8+CD4-CCR7+CD45RA+ naive T cells. Every receptor here comes from a human donor in good health. Some libraries in this study had Jurkat cell RNA spiked in.

This clonotype occurred many times. This chain connects TRBV28 to TRBJ2-7; 8 bases map to TRBD1. Trimming at V came to 5 bases and at J to 4 bases, leaving 10 bases not matched to a gene. The CDR3 extends over 15 amino acids. Germline assignment: CDR1 MDHEN and CDR2 SYDVKM. The CDR3 region is CASSLGQGNGYEQYF. In DNA, the CDR3 is TGTGCCAGCAGTCTAGGACAGGGCAACGGGTACGAGCAGTACTTC.

The J gene is TRBJ2-5, the V gene TRBV7-9, with D perhaps matching TRBD1 or TRBD2 (5 bases each). Germline V gives CDR1 SEHNR, CDR2 FQNEAQ (reference sequence). V was clipped by 4 bases and J by 7 bases, with 13 bases between them. This CDR3 is 13 amino acids long. CDR3 region: CASSSGTEATQYF. The CDR3 nucleotides read TGTGCCAGCAGCTCCGGGACGGAAGCGACCCAGTACTTC.

The J gene is TRBJ2-7, the V gene TRBV27; 11 bases agree with TRBD2. Germline loops: CDR1 MNHEY, CDR2 SMNVEV (reference sequence). The CDR3 has 16 residues. The V segment lost 0 bases and the J segment 4 bases; nucleotides outside the gene matches: 5. The CDR3 loop is CASSLSSLAGGYEQYF. The CDR3, as DNA: TGTGCCAGCAGTTTATCGAGTCTAGCGGGAGGTTACGAGCAGTACTTC.

Ten or more counts support this clonotype. This chain uses TRBV7-2 with TRBJ1-1, with unresolved D. Trimming took 5 bases from V and 4 from J, leaving 14 bases between them. The germline V gene encodes CDR1 SGHTA and CDR2 FQGNSA. This CDR3 region has 14 residues. The CDR3 reads CASSILPAVTEAFF. The CDR3 region has the DNA TGTGCCAGCAGCATATTACCCGCCGTCACTGAAGCTTTCTTT.

CDR3 DNA: TGTGCCAGCAATCCCCCGGGACTAGCACCTTACGAGCAGTACTTC. Its protein is CASNPPGLAPYEQYF. The chain combines TRBV6-2 or TRBV6-3 with TRBJ2-7; 9 bases agree with TRBD2. This CDR3 is built from 15 residues. The V and J ends lost 7 bases and 4 bases, in that order; junction bases with no gene match: 11. Germline V gene data show CDR1 as MNHEY and CDR2 as SVGEGT.

This clonotype was counted ten times or more. This chain joins TRBV5-6 and TRBJ2-7; 9 bases are a match to TRBD1. Looked up from germline, CDR1 is SGHDT and CDR2 is YYEEEE. With 3 bases clipped from V and 5 bases from J, the junction kept 9 bases outside the gene matches. This CDR3 is 15 amino acids long. CDR3: CASSYGTGSHDEQYF. CDR3 DNA sequence: TGTGCCAGCAGCTACGGGACAGGGTCCCACGACGAGCAGTACTTC.

The chain combines TRBV6-2 or TRBV6-3 with TRBJ2-5; TRBD2 matches at 9 bases. The CDR3 loop spans 19 amino acids. CDR1 is MNHEY, CDR2 SVGEGT, per germline. Trimming took 6 bases from V and 5 from J; bases not matched to a gene: 22. The CDR3 loop is CASRRLMPPSGKDRETQYF. CDR3 DNA: TGTGCCAGCAGGCGCTTAATGCCGCCTAGCGGGAAGGATCGGGAGACCCAGTACTTC.

About this clonotype itself: A read error may explain this, as a much larger clone is one base away. V and J are TRBV7-2 and TRBJ2-7; TRBD2 matches 8 bases. The CDR3 spans 14 residues. J gave up 2 bases and V 2 bases, and 2 bases lay outside the gene matches. Germline V gives CDR1 SGHTA, CDR2 FQGNSA. CDR3 sequence reads: CASSLPAGAYEQYF. CDR3 DNA sequence: TGTGCCAGCAGCTTACCAGCGGGGGCCTACGAGCAGTACTTC. Full variable domain (remainder filled in from reference TRBV7-2 and TRBJ2-7): GAGVSQSPSNKVTEKGKDVELRCDPISGHTALYWYRQSLGQGLEFLIYFQGNSAPDKSGLPSDRFSAERTGGSVSTLTIQRTQQEDSAVYLCASSLPAGAYEQYFGPGTRLTVT.

This clonotype was seen more than once but under ten times. CDR3 nucleotide sequence: TGTGCCAGCGGGGGGACAGAGAATGAAAAACTGTTTTTT. Translating it yields CASGGTENEKLFF. The genes are TRBV12-3 or TRBV12-4 and TRBJ1-4, with TRBD1 matching over 7 bases. The CDR3 loop spans 13 amino acids. The V and J ends lost 8 bases and 5 bases, in that order; junction bases with no gene match: 5.

The chain has TRBV7-2 and TRBJ2-2, with 9 bases lining up with TRBD2. Germline lookup yields CDR1 SGHTA and CDR2 FQGNSA. The ends lost 3 bases at V and 6 bases at J; junction bases unmatched: 5. The CDR3 contains 15 residues. The chain's CDR3 is CASSLTSGNPGELFF. CDR3 nucleotide sequence: TGTGCCAGCAGCTTGACTAGCGGAAACCCCGGGGAGCTGTTTTTT.